This TCR beta chain was recovered during a study of PD-L1 blockade in urothelial cancer. Time point: peripheral blood 6 weeks after treatment start. CDR3 length: 16 residues. The germline V gene has CDR1 ENHRY and CDR2 SYGVKD. Trimming removed 7 bases from V and 1 base from J; junction bases left unmatched: 5. The table came from immunoSEQ multiplex PCR; TCRdb's copy has only in-frame clones and leaves some out. This sample has roughly 45,000 clones, with roughly four fifths found just once. The V and J genes are TRBV10-3 and TRBJ2-6; 9 bases are a match to TRBD1. The TCR comes from a man aged 55-75 years with urothelial cancer. Sequences were derived from PBMCs, sampled around atezolizumab (anti-PD-L1) treatment. In nucleotides, the CDR3 is TGTGCCATCACGGGACAGGGAACTTCTGGGGCCAACGTCCTGACTTTC. It specifies CAITGQGTSGANVLTF.